The 14 T cell receptor beta chains below all came from one sample that was sequenced in a study of PD-1 blockade in classical Hodgkin lymphoma (dated by TCRdb to 2018 to 2020). Receptor amplification or capture employed the immunoSEQ multiplex PCR assay. TCRdb stores this immuneACCESS table with in-frame sequences only. Part of the clones is absent; in the studies checked, under half of the shortfall reflects unresolved V genes, and no reason is known for the rest. The sample table lists about 64,000 clones, about 90% of them with a count of one. In total, the top ten clones hold about a tenth of the sample. This sample's time point label indicates: cycle 4 day 1 (C4D1), after less than 7 weeks of nivolumab. Every trial patient had relapsed following autologous stem cell transplantation, and prior brentuximab vedotin exposure was what differed among cohorts A, B and C. Sequencing used peripheral blood mononuclear cells (PBMCs), obtained before the fourth cycle of nivolumab. The source is a human donor with classical Hodgkin lymphoma.

Written as DNA, the CDR3 is TGTGCCAGCGGTTATAATTCACCCCTCCACTTT. Translating gives CASGYNSPLHF. The chain uses TRBV27 and TRBJ1-6; D not certain. The germline CDR1 and CDR2 sequences are MNHEY and SMNVEV (reference sequence). Trimming cost V 8 bases and J 4 bases, with 3 bases left between them. The CDR3 extends over 11 amino acids.

The chain carries TRBV7-9 and TRBJ2-3, with 9 positions matching TRBD2. Germline trimming cut 1 base from V and 3 bases from J; bases unmatched to any gene: 5. This CDR3 is 16 amino acids long. The germline CDR1 and CDR2 sequences are SEHNR and FQNEAQ (reference sequence). The chain's CDR3 is CASSLVGAGGTDTQYF. CDR3 DNA sequence: TGTGCCAGCAGCTTAGTAGGCGCGGGGGGGACAGATACGCAGTATTTT. Using reference TRBV7-9 and TRBJ2-3 for the parts outside the CDR3, the full variable domain is DTGVSQNPRHKITKRGQNVTFRCDPISEHNRLYWYRQTLGQGPEFLTYFQNEAQLEKSRLLSDRFSAERPKGSFSTLEIQRTEQGDSAMYLCASSLVGAGGTDTQYFGPGTRLTVL.

The chain couples TRBV5-1 to TRBJ1-1; 7 nucleotides match TRBD1. The CDR3 length is 17 residues. Germline V lookup: CDR1 SGHRS, CDR2 YFSETQ. J gave up 0 bases and V 4 bases, and 12 bases lay outside the gene matches. CDR3 in DNA: TGCGCCAGCAGCCCGGAACCCTTGGGACAGTTGAACACTGAAGCTTTCTTT. Translation gives CASSPEPLGQLNTEAFF.

Only one count was recorded for this clone. The CDR3 sequence: CASTPTSGGYNEQFF. In DNA, the CDR3 is TGTGCCAGCACTCCGACTAGCGGGGGGTACAATGAGCAGTTCTTC. The gene calls are TRBV6-5 and TRBJ2-1, with 13 positions matching TRBD2. This CDR3 comprises 15 residues. The junction had 4 bases not matched to a gene; V was cut back by 7 bases and J by 4 bases. Per germline, CDR1 MNHEY and CDR2 SVGAGI.

The J gene is TRBJ2-6, the V gene TRBV14; D call uncertain. The CDR3 loop spans 17 amino acids. V was pared by 1 base and J by 0 bases, with 10 bases between. The germline CDR1 and CDR2 sequences are SGHDN and FVKESK. CDR3 residues: CASSQVPRSSGANVLTF. CDR3 nucleotide sequence: TGTGCCAGCAGCCAAGTTCCCAGAAGCTCTGGGGCCAACGTCCTGACTTTC.

V and J are TRBV14 and TRBJ2-5; 9 bases are a match to TRBD1. V shed 3 bases, J shed 4 bases, and the junction held 12 bases outside the gene matches. This CDR3 is built from 17 residues. Germline values: CDR1 SGHDN, CDR2 FVKESK. CDR3 DNA: TGTGCCAGCAGCCAGAACAGGGGGCGGCTTGTAGCAGAGACCCAGTACTTC. It codes for CASSQNRGRLVAETQYF.

The chain uses TRBV5-6 and TRBJ1-2, with D possibly being TRBD1 (5 bases). Germline-derived CDR1 and CDR2 are SGHDT and YYEEEE. The CDR3 has 13 amino acids. The V and J ends lost 2 bases and 8 bases respectively, with 13 bases between them. The CDR3 DNA is TGTGCCAGCAGCTTAGGCAGGGATCGCGGCTACACCTTC. Translated, it gives CASSLGRDRGYTF.

The chain recombines TRBV20-1 with TRBJ2-3; the D gene is possibly TRBD2 (6 bases). CDR3 length equals 11 residues. Germline values: CDR1 DFQATT, CDR2 SNEGSKA (reference sequence). V lost 6 bases to trimming and J lost 6 bases, with 10 bases between them. This chain's CDR3 is CSAGRGDTQYF. The CDR3 DNA follows: TGCAGTGCCGGCCGGGGGGATACGCAGTATTTT.

V and J are TRBV29-1 and TRBJ2-2; the D is unclear. The CDR3 runs to 12 residues. V shed 2 bases and J shed 4 bases, with 5 bases lying between them. From germline, CDR1 is SQVTM and CDR2 ANQGSEA. The CDR3 region is CSVETGTGELFF. In nucleotides, the CDR3 is TGCAGCGTTGAAACTGGCACCGGGGAGCTGTTTTTT.

The V call is TRBV27, the J call TRBJ1-2; unclear D gene. Per the germline V gene, CDR1 is MNHEY and CDR2 is SMNVEV (reference sequence). The CDR3 has 13 amino acids. V was trimmed by 0 bases and J by 6 bases, leaving 8 bases between them. CDR3 protein: CASSLSGPHGYTF. CDR3 bases: TGTGCCAGCAGTTTATCAGGGCCCCATGGCTACACCTTC.

The chain links TRBV11-2 to TRBJ1-1, with D unresolved. There are 17 residues in the CDR3. Germline V gene data show CDR1 as SGHAT and CDR2 as FQNNGV. The V end was cut by 5 bases, the J end by 2 bases, with 21 bases between. The CDR3 sequence is CASSPTGVTRRNTEAFF. In DNA, the CDR3 is TGTGCCAGCAGCCCTACCGGGGTTACTCGTCGAAACACTGAAGCTTTCTTT.

The chain recombines TRBV6-5 with TRBJ2-3, with 8 bases identical to TRBD2. Trimming took 6 bases from V and 2 from J; bases not matched to a gene: 7. The germline V gene has CDR1 MNHEY and CDR2 SVGAGI. This CDR3 has 15 residues. CDR3 in DNA: TGTGCCAGCAGACTCTGGCGGGGGGACACAGATACGCAGTATTTT. It encodes CASRLWRGDTDTQYF.

In nucleotides, the CDR3 is TGCGCCAGCAGCCCGGACAACCAACAGGGACCCGCCGGGGAGCTGTTTTTT. Translated: CASSPDNQQGPAGELFF. The chain has TRBV5-1 and TRBJ2-2; D possibly corresponds to TRBD1 (6 bases). Germline lookup yields CDR1 SGHRS and CDR2 YFSETQ. Trimming stripped 4 bases from V and 6 bases from J, with 22 bases between. This CDR3 region has 17 residues.

The chain couples TRBV5-4 to TRBJ1-6, with unresolved D. This CDR3 has 13 residues. Trimming took 4 bases from V and 9 from J, leaving 11 bases between them. Germline CDR1 and CDR2: SGHNT and YYREEE (reference sequence). CDR3 sequence (DNA): TGTGCCAGCAGCCCGGGAGAGGTTTCACCCCTCCACTTT. Protein: CASSPGEVSPLHF.